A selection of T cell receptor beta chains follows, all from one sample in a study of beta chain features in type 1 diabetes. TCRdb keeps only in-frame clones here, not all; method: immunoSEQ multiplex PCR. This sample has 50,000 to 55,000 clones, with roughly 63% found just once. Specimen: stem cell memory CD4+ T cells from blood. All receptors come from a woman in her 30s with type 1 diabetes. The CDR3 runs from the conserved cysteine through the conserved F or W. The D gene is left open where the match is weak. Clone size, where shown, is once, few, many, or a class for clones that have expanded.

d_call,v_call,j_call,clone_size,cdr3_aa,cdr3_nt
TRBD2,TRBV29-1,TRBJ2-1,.,CSVAWRPSGSNEQFF,TGCAGCGTTGCTTGGAGGCCTAGCGGGAGCAATGAGCAGTTCTTC
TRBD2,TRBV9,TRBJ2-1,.,CASSVTSGRAKENEQFF,TGTGCCAGCAGCGTGACTAGCGGGAGGGCCAAGGAAAATGAGCAGTTCTTC
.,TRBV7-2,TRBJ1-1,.,CASSLTMNTEAFF,TGTGCCAGCAGCTTAACAATGAACACTGAAGCTTTCTTT
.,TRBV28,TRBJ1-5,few,CASSFFPGSSNQPQHF,TGTGCCAGCAGTTTCTTTCCAGGTTCTAGCAATCAGCCCCAGCATTTT
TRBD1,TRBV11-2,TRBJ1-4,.,CASSHWTGANSEKLFF,TGTGCCAGCAGCCACTGGACAGGGGCTAATTCGGAAAAACTGTTTTTT
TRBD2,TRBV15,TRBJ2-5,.,CATSRASGRAGETQYF,TGTGCCACCAGCAGAGCAAGCGGGAGGGCCGGGGAGACCCAGTACTTC
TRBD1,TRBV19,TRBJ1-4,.,CASSTTDRGSEKLFF,TGTGCCAGTAGTACCACCGACAGGGGAAGTGAAAAACTGTTTTTT
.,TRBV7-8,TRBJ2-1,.,CASSLGLNEQFF,TGTGCCAGCAGCTTAGGTCTCAATGAGCAGTTCTTC
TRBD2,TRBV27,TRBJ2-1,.,CASSLFGTSSYNEQFF,TGTGCCAGCAGTTTATTCGGGACTAGCTCCTACAATGAGCAGTTCTTC
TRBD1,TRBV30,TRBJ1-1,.,CAWRLTGGIEAFF,TGTGCCTGGAGGCTGACAGGGGGCATTGAAGCTTTCTTT
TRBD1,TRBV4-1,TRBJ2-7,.,CASSPKSLVTGVEQYF,TGCGCCAGCAGCCCAAAAAGCCTCGTAACAGGGGTAGAGCAGTACTTC
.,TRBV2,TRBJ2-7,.,CASTESLIYEQYF,TGTGCCAGCACCGAATCACTAATCTACGAGCAGTACTTC
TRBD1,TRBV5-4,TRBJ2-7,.,CASSLGRGLYEQYF,TGTGCCAGCAGCTTGGGCAGGGGGCTCTACGAGCAGTACTTC
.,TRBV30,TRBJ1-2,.,CAWRGDRTGYGYTF,TGTGCCTGGAGGGGTGACCGAACGGGCTATGGCTACACCTTC
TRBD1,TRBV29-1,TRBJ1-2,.,CSVERLRGQGPYTF,TGCAGCGTTGAACGACTGAGGGGACAGGGCCCCTACACCTTC
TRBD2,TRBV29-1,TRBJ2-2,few,CSARPGRAVDTGELFF,TGCAGCGCGAGACCCGGGAGGGCCGTTGACACCGGGGAGCTGTTTTTT
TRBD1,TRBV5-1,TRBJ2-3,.,CASSSQGAVDTQYF,TGCGCCAGCAGCTCCCAGGGGGCAGTAGATACGCAGTATTTT
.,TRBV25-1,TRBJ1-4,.,CASSDTSSDEKLFF,TGTGCCAGCAGTGATACGAGCAGCGATGAAAAACTGTTTTTT
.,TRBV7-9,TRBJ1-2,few,CASSFGQNYGYTF,TGTGCCAGCAGCTTCGGACAGAACTATGGCTACACCTTC
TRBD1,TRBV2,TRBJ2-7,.,CASSRTGGYEQYF,TGTGCCAGCAGTCGGACAGGGGGCTACGAGCAGTACTTC
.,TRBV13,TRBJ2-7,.,CASRETGLYEQYF,TGTGCCAGCAGGGAGACAGGCCTCTACGAGCAGTACTTC
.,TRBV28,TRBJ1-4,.,CASTPGGRRNEKLFF,TGTGCCAGCACCCCTGGAGGGAGAAGGAATGAAAAACTGTTTTTT
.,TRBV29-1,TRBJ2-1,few,CSVVKTSHASGEQFF,TGCAGCGTTGTAAAGACTAGTCACGCTTCGGGTGAGCAGTTCTTC
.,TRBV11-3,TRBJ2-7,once,CASSLAVYEQYF,TGTGCCAGCAGCTTAGCGGTGTACGAGCAGTACTTC
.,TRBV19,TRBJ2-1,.,CASRATMIGEQFF,TGTGCCAGCCGCGCAACGATGATCGGTGAGCAGTTCTTC
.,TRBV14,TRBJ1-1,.,CASSQDWGTVGAFF,TGTGCCAGCAGCCAAGATTGGGGGACTGTCGGTGCTTTCTTT
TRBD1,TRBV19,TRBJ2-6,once,CASDRGSGANVLTF,TGTGCCAGTGACAGGGGCTCTGGGGCCAACGTCCTGACTTTC
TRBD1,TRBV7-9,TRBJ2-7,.,CASSLGGTGVNEQYF,TGTGCCAGCAGCTTAGGGGGGACAGGGGTGAACGAGCAGTACTTC
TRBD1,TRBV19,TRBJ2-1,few,CASSRPGTGVHNEQFF,TGTGCCAGTAGTCGGCCCGGGACAGGAGTCCACAATGAGCAGTTCTTC
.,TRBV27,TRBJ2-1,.,CASSLLQGLQFF,TGTGCCAGCAGTTTACTGCAGGGCCTGCAGTTCTTC
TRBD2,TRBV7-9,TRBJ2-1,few,CASSFIGGLAGGKFF,TGTGCCAGCAGCTTTATCGGTGGACTAGCGGGAGGAAAGTTCTTC
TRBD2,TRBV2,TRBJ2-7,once,CASWGTSGRTGEQYF,TGTGCCAGCTGGGGGACTAGCGGGAGGACTGGCGAGCAGTACTTC
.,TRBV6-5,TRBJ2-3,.,CASTGDSDTQYF,TGTGCCAGCACCGGGGATTCAGATACGCAGTATTTT
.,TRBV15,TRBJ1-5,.,CATSRDLGVGQPQHF,TGTGCCACCAGCAGAGATCTAGGGGTGGGGCAGCCCCAGCATTTT
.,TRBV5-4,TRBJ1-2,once,CASSLGGALYYGYTF,TGTGCCAGCAGCTTAGGGGGGGCGTTGTACTATGGCTACACCTTC
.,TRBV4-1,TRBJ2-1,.,CASSQSTGGVNEQFF,TGCGCCAGCAGCCAATCTACAGGGGGGGTCAATGAGCAGTTCTTC
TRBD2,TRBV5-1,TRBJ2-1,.,CASSVTSGSTYNEQFF,TGCGCCAGCAGCGTGACTAGCGGGAGCACCTACAATGAGCAGTTCTTC
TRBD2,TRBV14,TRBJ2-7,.,CASSQVYRLAGNSYEQYF,TGTGCCAGCAGCCAAGTCTATAGGCTAGCGGGAAACTCCTACGAGCAGTACTTC
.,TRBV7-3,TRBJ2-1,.,CASSLIGSNEQFF,TGTGCCAGCAGCTTAATTGGGAGTAATGAGCAGTTCTTC
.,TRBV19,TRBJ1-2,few,CASSILGQGSGGYTF,TGTGCCAGTAGTATTCTCGGGCAGGGAAGTGGTGGCTACACCTTC
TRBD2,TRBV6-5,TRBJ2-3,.,CASSGGQRGRDTQYF,TGTGCCAGCAGTGGCGGCCAGCGGGGACGGGATACGCAGTATTTT
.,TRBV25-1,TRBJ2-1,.,CASQRLGGAYNEQFF,TGTGCCAGCCAAAGACTAGGCGGGGCCTACAATGAGCAGTTCTTC
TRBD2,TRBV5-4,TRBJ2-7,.,CASSRGLDNDEQYF,TGTGCCAGCAGCCGGGGACTAGACAATGATGAGCAGTACTTC
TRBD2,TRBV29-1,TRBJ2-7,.,CSVAGTSGRHEQYF,TGCAGCGTTGCCGGGACTAGCGGGAGGCACGAGCAGTACTTC
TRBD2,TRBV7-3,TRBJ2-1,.,CASSLTHGTSGANEQFF,TGTGCCAGCAGCTTAACGCACGGGACTAGCGGGGCCAATGAGCAGTTCTTC
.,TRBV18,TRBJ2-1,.,CASTPGGNNEQFF,TGTGCCAGCACACCAGGGGGGAACAATGAGCAGTTCTTC
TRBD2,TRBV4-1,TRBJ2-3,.,CASSAISGLAGGTDTQYF,TGCGCCAGCAGCGCAATTTCCGGACTAGCGGGAGGCACAGATACGCAGTATTTT
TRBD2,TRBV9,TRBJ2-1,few,CASSPWPTSGSNEQFF,TGTGCCAGCAGCCCGTGGCCGACTAGCGGGAGTAATGAGCAGTTCTTC
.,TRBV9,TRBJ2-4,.,CASSVGGAVAKNIQYF,TGTGCCAGCAGCGTAGGAGGAGCGGTAGCCAAAAACATTCAGTACTTC
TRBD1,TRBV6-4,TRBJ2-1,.,CASSKLQGGNEQFF,TGTGCCAGCAGTAAACTACAGGGGGGCAATGAGCAGTTCTTC
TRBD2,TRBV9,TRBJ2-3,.,CASSVMTSRDTQYF,TGTGCCAGCAGCGTGATGACTAGCAGGGATACGCAGTATTTT
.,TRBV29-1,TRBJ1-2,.,CSVKQGSNYGYTF,TGCAGCGTAAAACAGGGTTCTAACTATGGCTACACCTTC
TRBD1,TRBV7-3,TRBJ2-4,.,CASSLGLGQENIQYF,TGTGCCAGCAGCTTAGGTTTAGGACAGGAAAACATTCAGTACTTC